These 15 T cell receptor beta chains were all obtained from the same sample, sequenced in a study of tumor-infiltrating lymphocytes in primary liver carcinoma (dated by TCRdb to 2015 to 2018). The run used an Illumina HiSeq 2500. Starting from 450 to 500 ng total RNA, TCRbeta-specific cDNA was produced by reverse transcription with a constant-region primer and ProtoScript II reverse transcriptase. The TCRbeta libraries were prepared through three rounds of nested multiplex PCR following a slightly modified ARM-PCR procedure. Each of the first two PCR rounds ran for about 10 cycles using multiplex TRBV1-TRBV30 forward primers together with a Cbeta reverse primer. The public reads were reanalyzed by TCRdb: fastp trimming at Q25, MiXCR alignment, in-frame beta chains only. Rows with one shared CDR3 protein collapse into an entry with the most common genes and DNA. This sample lists about 310,000 distinct CDR3 sequences; about 50% were detected once. The biggest ten clones account for over 15% of the sample.

TRIzol reagent was used to extract blood RNA from unsorted whole blood, while the DNeasy Blood & Tissue kit provided the germline DNA. Sequences were obtained from peripheral blood. The receptors derive from a woman aged 25 to 39 with primary liver carcinoma and hepatitis B virus infection.

A remark on this clonotype: This could be a read error, since a much larger clone is one nucleotide away. The chain has TRBV4-1 and TRBJ1-5; 7 nucleotides agree with TRBD1. CDR1 is MGHRA and CDR2 is YSYEKL in the germline V gene. J gave up 6 bases and V 4 bases, and 12 bases lay outside the gene matches. This CDR3 contains 16 residues. The CDR3 DNA reads as TGCGCCAGCAGCCGAGGGACAGAGGGCGCGGGTCAGCCCCAGCATTTT. Its protein product is CASSRGTEGAGQPQHF.

Of note for this clonotype: A read error may produce the germline difference seen at one junction end. V is TRBV5-4 and J is TRBJ2-5; D remains ambiguous. The CDR3 runs to 13 residues. Germline values: CDR1 SGHNT, CDR2 YYREEE (reference sequence). CDR3 residues: CTSRNGTQETQYF. As DNA, the CDR3 is TGTACCAGCAGAAACGGAACTCAAGAGACCCAGTACTTC.

Notes on this clonotype: This may stem from a read error, because a much larger clone lies one nucleotide away. V gene TRBV12-3 or TRBV12-4 combines with J gene TRBJ2-7, with D perhaps assigned TRBD1 or TRBD2 (6 bases each). The ends were cut back, 5 bases at V and 7 bases at J, with 15 bases in the middle. This CDR3 comprises 13 residues. The DNA of the CDR3 is TGTGCCAGCAGTAGCAGGGGTGCGGGGGAGCAGTACTTC. Translated: CASSSRGAGEQYF.

This rearrangement joins TRBV5-4 to TRBJ2-6; D possibly corresponds to TRBD1 (6 bases). Germline V lookup: CDR1 SGHNT, CDR2 YYREEE (reference sequence). The CDR3 sequence is 16 residues long. V lost 2 bases and J lost 1, with 10 bases in between. This CDR3 reads CASSLQGISGANVLTF. In DNA, the CDR3 is TGTGCCAGCAGCTTACAGGGAATATCTGGGGCCAACGTCCTGACTTTC.

Details on this clonotype: Relative to the germline gene, one junction end is altered; a read error may explain this. The rearrangement joins TRBV12-3 or TRBV12-4 to TRBJ2-2; D is possibly TRBD1 (6 bases). CDR3 length: 15 residues. The CDR3 DNA sequence: TGTGCCAGCCGGGGATGGGACACGAACACCAGGGAGCTGTTCTTT. Amino acids: CASRGWDTNTRELFF.

The chain combines TRBV6-2 or TRBV6-3 with TRBJ2-7; D uncertain. The CDR3 has 14 amino acids. Germline CDR1 and CDR2: MNHEY and SVGEGT. The ends were cut back, 2 bases at V and 6 bases at J, with 14 bases in the middle. The CDR3 region is CASSYALLELEQYF. The CDR3 DNA is TGTGCCAGCAGTTACGCCCTGCTAGAACTCGAGCAGTACTTC.

Regarding this clonotype: A read error may be the cause here, since a much bigger clone is one base away. This chain links TRBV7-8 with TRBJ1-1, with D unclear. The length of the CDR3 is 11 residues. Germline V lookup: CDR1 SGHVS, CDR2 FQNEAQ. CDR3 residues: CANSFNTEAFF. CDR3 nucleotide sequence: TGTGCCAACAGCTTTAACACTGAAGCTTTCTTT.

The V call is TRBV11-1, the J call TRBJ1-1; D not certain. V lost 4 bases and J 1 base, leaving 7 bases between the germline ends. CDR1 and CDR2 (germline): SGHAT, FQDESV (reference sequence). The length of the CDR3 is 13 residues. The CDR3 nucleotides are TGTGCCAGCAGCTCCGGAGAGAACACTGAAGCTTTCTTT. Translation: CASSSGENTEAFF.

Worth noting for this clonotype: A much more abundant neighbour one base away suggests this may be a read error. The chain uses TRBV29-1 and TRBJ1-2; the D gene is possibly TRBD1 (6 bases). CDR1 is SQVTM and CDR2 is ANQGSEA in the germline V gene. The CDR3 is made up of 13 amino acids. CDR3: CSVDEGVGYGYSF. CDR3 in DNA: TGCAGCGTTGATGAGGGGGTAGGCTATGGCTACAGCTTC.

The chain recombines TRBV12-3 or TRBV12-4 with TRBJ1-5, with 10 bases lining up with TRBD1. The CDR3 runs to 14 residues. V dropped 6 bases and J dropped 10; count of bases not matched to a gene: 9. CDR3 loop: CASRGTGALEPQHF. The CDR3 DNA reads as TGTGCCAGCAGAGGGACAGGGGCCCTTGAACCCCAGCATTTT.

The gene calls are TRBV6-5 and TRBJ2-2, with 8 bases lining up with TRBD2. The CDR3 has 15 amino acids. J gave up 7 bases and V 6 bases, and 10 bases lay outside the gene matches. CDR1 MNHEY and CDR2 SVGAGI come from the germline V gene. The CDR3 is CASSRGLGNVGELFF. CDR3 coding DNA: TGTGCCAGCAGCAGGGGACTAGGGAACGTCGGGGAGCTGTTTTTT.

Notes on this clonotype: Since a much larger clone is just one base distant, this may be a read error. V and J are TRBV12-3 or TRBV12-4 and TRBJ2-7; 8 bases agree with TRBD1. J lost 2 bases, V lost 4 bases, and 4 bases had no gene match. The CDR3 has 14 amino acids. CDR3 coding DNA: TGTGCCAGCAGTTCCGGGACAGGACCCTACGAGCAGTACTTC. Translated, it gives CASSSGTGPYEQYF.

CDR3 in DNA: TGTGCCAGCAGTCTCCCCCCTGTCCACTCCTACAATGAGCAGTTCTTC. This sequence encodes CASSLPPVHSYNEQFF. J is TRBJ2-1 and V is TRBV27; D is uncertain. Trimming cost V 5 bases and J 0 bases, with 14 bases left between them. The CDR3 runs 16 residues. The germline V gene encodes CDR1 MNHEY and CDR2 SMNVEV (reference sequence).

The chain uses TRBV5-4 and TRBJ2-3, with TRBD2 matching 8 bases. The CDR3 is made up of 15 amino acids. V trimming: 4 bases; J trimming: 3 bases; junction bases outside the gene matches: 7. Germline assignment: CDR1 SGHNT and CDR2 YYREEE (reference sequence). In DNA, the CDR3 is TGTGCCAGCAGCCCCGGACTAGCTCGTACAGATACGCAGTATTTT. This encodes CASSPGLARTDTQYF. Full variable domain (rest looked up from reference TRBV5-4 and TRBJ2-3): ETGVTQSPTHLIKTRGQQVTLRCSSQSGHNTVSWYQQALGQGPQFIFQYYREEENGRGNFPPRFSGLQFPNYSSELNVNALELDDSALYLCASSPGLARTDTQYFGPGTRLTVL.

Remarks on this clonotype: This CDR3 is missing its conserved last phenylalanine or tryptophan, likely due to a read error. The chain employs TRBV7-8 and TRBJ1-5; TRBD1 might be the D (6 bases). The V end was cut by 1 base, the J end by 11 bases, with 15 bases between. The CDR3 extends over 14 amino acids. The germline V gene has CDR1 SGHVS and CDR2 FQNEAQ. The CDR3 region has the DNA TGTGCCAGCAGCTTAGGAGGGACACCCCAGTCCCAGCATTCC. Protein sequence: CASSLGGTPQSQHS.